This T cell receptor (beta chain) was sequenced during a study of long-term antiretroviral therapy in people with HIV. It was version v3.0 of the immunoSEQ assay that was run at survey level. Repertoires were generated with immunoSEQ multiplex PCR, while TCRdb's copy carries only in-frame clones and drops some. The repertoire has 30,000 to 35,000 clones, roughly 79% of them found once; the top ten carry nearly 3.5%. CDR1 is LNHNV and CDR2 is YYDKDF in the germline V gene (reference sequence). The CDR3 loop spans 18 amino acids. The V and J ends lost 5 bases and 4 bases, in that order; junction bases with no gene match: 15. This clone turned up a few times. Its antigen is undetermined. Broader study findings: Diversity remained lower than transplant donor controls, even though it increased after ART.

This TCR came from a man in his forties or fifties with HIV. The V gene is TRBV15, the J gene TRBJ2-1; 9 nucleotides match TRBD2. Material: unsorted PBMCs, obtained 3 years after starting antiretroviral therapy. CDR3 sequence (DNA): TGTGCCACCAGCCGACCGACGAGTGGGCTAGCGGGATACAATGAGCAGTTCTTC. It yields the protein CATSRPTSGLAGYNEQFF.